This T cell receptor beta chain was captured in a study of blood T cell repertoires in COVID-19 (TCRdb year 2020). Context from the whole study: Samples from collaborators originated in the United States, Italy and Spain and spanned both the acute and convalescent phases of COVID-19. The prospective study material was composed of cDNA or gDNA derived from T cells, B-cell-depleted T cells, or PBMCs. Nearly every sample came with metadata listing a de-identified subject ID, COVID-19 status, age in years and sex. The repertoires were released in a freely available public database meant as a resource for research on the immune response to SARS-CoV-2. The dataset comprised deeply sampled blood TCRbeta repertoires from subjects exposed to, actively infected with, or recovered from COVID-19. Samples came from the ongoing ImmuneRACE study (first 160 participants) plus 1,254 subjects from 6 global collaborators. Where available, HLA class I and class II types were obtained from metadata supplied by the sample provider rather than from assay-based typing. Broad study findings and their caveats: The amount of clinical and demographic metadata varied by source and participant and was provided uncurated.

CDR1 and CDR2, per the germline V gene (reference sequence), are SEHNR and FQNEAQ. The cysteine opens and the phenylalanine closes a CDR3 of 15 amino acids. Here the CDR3 DNA is all that survives: 45 bases in frame from base 1. V and J are trimmed by 5 bases and 8 bases, and the gene matches miss 9 bases of the junction. Collaborating institutions collected whole blood in K2EDTA tubes following their own protocols. For TCRbeta analysis, collaborators shipped samples in one of three forms: frozen whole blood, isolated PBMCs, or DNA extracted from either of those sample types. With respect to this clone: Its antigen remains undetermined. No much larger clone exists at a distance of one base, and base qualities are not known.

The immunoSEQ Assay, a bias-controlled multiplex PCR, was used to amplify TCRbeta CDR3 regions from genomic DNA. Per the authors' processing: The number of nucleated cells in each sample was estimated from the amplification of reference gene primers within the assay. Sequence reads were collapsed and filtered to measure the absolute abundance of every unique TCRbeta CDR3 rearrangement. For each sample, productive Simpson clonality was calculated as the square root of Simpson's diversity index over productive rearrangements. TCRdb's version of the immuneACCESS table is confined to in-frame rearrangements and falls short of the full clone set. An unresolved V gene accounts for under half of the shortfall where checked; the remainder is of unknown origin. The V and J calls and clone size were taken over from that table, and D and trimming were inferred from the DNA. The sample yields 26,000 or so clones; around 88% were counted once. Roughly 15% of the sample is in the top ten clones.

The specimen was peripheral blood. This clonotype was obtained from a human donor in a cohort sampled during active COVID-19. Rearrangement joined TRBV7-9 to TRBJ2-1, and TRBD1 matches 10 of the central bases. Read as DNA, the sequence is TGTGCCAGCAGCCGACAGGGGGCACAATTCGATGAGCAGTTCTTC. This translates into CASSRQGAQFDEQFF. Reference TRBV7-9 and TRBJ2-1 proteins supply the regions before and after the CDR3; the full variable domain is: DTGVSQNPRHKITKRGQNVTFRCDPISEHNRLYWYRQTLGQGPEFLTYFQNEAQLEKSRLLSDRFSAERPKGSFSTLEIQRTEQGDSAMYLCASSRQGAQFDEQFFGPGTRLTVL.